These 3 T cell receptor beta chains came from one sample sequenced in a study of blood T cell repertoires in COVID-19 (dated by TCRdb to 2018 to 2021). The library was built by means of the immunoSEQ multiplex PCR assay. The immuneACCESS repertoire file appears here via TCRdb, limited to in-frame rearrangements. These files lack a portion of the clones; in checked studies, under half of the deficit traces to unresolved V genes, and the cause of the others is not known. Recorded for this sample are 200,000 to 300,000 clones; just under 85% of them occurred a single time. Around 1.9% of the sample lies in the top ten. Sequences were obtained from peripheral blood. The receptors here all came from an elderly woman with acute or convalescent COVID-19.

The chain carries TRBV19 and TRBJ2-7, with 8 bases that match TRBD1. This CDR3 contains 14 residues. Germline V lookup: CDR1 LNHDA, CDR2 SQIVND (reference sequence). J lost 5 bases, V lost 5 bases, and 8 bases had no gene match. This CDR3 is CASSPRQGPNEQYF. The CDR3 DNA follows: TGTGCCAGTAGTCCCCGACAGGGGCCCAACGAGCAGTACTTC.

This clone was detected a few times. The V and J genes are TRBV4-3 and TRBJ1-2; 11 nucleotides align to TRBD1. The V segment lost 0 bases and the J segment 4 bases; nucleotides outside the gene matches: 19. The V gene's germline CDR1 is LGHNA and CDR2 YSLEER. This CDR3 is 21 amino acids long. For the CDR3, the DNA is TGCGCCAGCAGCCAAGATCAACGTGGTGGGACAGGGGGGGCCCGGAGCTATGGCTACACCTTC. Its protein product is CASSQDQRGGTGGARSYGYTF.

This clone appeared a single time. This CDR3 reads CASSLHPTSGQETQYF. In DNA form, the CDR3 reads TGTGCCAGCAGTTTGCACCCAACTAGCGGCCAAGAGACCCAGTACTTC. This chain connects TRBV28 to TRBJ2-5; 8 bases are shared with TRBD2. Germline values: CDR1 MDHEN, CDR2 SYDVKM. The CDR3 has 16 residues. The junction had 7 bases not matched to a gene; V was cut back by 3 bases and J by 1 base.